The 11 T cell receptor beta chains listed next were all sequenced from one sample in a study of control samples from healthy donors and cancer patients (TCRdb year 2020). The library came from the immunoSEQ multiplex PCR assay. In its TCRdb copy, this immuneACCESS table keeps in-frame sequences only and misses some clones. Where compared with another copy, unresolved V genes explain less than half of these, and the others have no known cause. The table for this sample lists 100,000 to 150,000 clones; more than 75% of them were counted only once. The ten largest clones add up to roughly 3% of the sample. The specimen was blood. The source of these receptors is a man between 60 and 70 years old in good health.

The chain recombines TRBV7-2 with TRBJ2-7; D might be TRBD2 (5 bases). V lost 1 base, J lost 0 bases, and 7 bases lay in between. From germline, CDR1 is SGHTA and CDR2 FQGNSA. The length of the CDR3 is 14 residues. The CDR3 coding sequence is TGTGCCAGCAGCTTAGATCGGGGCTCCTACGAGCAGTACTTC. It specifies CASSLDRGSYEQYF.

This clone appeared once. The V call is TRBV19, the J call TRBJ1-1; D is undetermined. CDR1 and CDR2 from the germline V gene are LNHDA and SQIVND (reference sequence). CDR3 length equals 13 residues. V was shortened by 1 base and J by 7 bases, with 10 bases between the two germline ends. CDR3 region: CASSIGLWVEAFF. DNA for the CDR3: TGTGCCAGTAGTATAGGACTATGGGTTGAAGCTTTCTTT. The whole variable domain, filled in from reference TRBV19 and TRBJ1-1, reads DGGITQSPKYLFRKEGQNVTLSCEQNLNHDAMYWYRQDPGQGLRLIYYSQIVNDFQKGDIAEGYSVSREKKESFPLTVTSAQKNPTAFYLCASSIGLWVEAFFGQGTRLTVV.

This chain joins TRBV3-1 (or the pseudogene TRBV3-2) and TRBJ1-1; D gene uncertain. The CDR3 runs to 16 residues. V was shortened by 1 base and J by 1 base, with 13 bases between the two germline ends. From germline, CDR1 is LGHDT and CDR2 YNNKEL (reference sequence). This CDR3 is CASSQGGGRQNTEAFF. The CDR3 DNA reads TGTGCCAGCAGCCAAGGGGGAGGGAGACAGAACACTGAAGCTTTCTTT.

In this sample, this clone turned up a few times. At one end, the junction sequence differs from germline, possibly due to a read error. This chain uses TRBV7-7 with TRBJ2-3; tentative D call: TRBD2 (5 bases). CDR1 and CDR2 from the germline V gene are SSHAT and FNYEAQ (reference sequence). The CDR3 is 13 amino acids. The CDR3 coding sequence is TGTGCTAGCAGCTTAGTGCCGGGGGATACGCAGTATTTT. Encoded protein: CASSLVPGDTQYF.

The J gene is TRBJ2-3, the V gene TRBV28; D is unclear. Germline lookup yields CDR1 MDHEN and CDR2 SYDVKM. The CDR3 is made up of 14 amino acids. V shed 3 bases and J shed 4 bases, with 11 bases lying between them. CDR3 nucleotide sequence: TGTGCCAGCAGTTTTGTCGGGTGGGCAGATACGCAGTATTTT. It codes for CASSFVGWADTQYF.

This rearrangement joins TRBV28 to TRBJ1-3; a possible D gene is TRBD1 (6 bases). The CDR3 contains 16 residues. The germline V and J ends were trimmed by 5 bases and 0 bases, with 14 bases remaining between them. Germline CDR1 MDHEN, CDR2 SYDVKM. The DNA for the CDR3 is TGTGCCAGCAGTGCCACAGGGCCGCTCTCTGGAAACACCATATATTTT. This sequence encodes CASSATGPLSGNTIYF.

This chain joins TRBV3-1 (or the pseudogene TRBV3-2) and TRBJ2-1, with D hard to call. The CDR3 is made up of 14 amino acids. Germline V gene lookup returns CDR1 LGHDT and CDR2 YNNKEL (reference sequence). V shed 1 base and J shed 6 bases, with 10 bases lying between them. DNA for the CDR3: TGTGCCAGCAGCCAAGGGATTCTTGCCAATGAGCAGTTCTTC. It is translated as CASSQGILANEQFF.

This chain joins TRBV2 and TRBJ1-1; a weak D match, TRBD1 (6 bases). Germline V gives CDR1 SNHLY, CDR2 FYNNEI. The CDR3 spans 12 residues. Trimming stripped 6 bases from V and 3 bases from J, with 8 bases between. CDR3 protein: CASSKGDTEAFF. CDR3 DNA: TGTGCCAGCAGCAAGGGGGACACTGAAGCTTTCTTT.

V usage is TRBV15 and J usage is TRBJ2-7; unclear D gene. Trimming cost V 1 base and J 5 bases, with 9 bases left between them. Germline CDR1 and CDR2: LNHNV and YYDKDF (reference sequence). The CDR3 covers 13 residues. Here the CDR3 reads CATSRGQANEQYF. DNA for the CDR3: TGTGCCACCAGCAGAGGGCAAGCCAACGAGCAGTACTTC.

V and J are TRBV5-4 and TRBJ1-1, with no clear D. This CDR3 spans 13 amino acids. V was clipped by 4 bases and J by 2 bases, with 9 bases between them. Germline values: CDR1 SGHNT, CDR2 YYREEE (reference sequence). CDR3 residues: CASSLRSNTEAFF. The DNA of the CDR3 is TGTGCCAGCAGCCTAAGATCCAACACTGAAGCTTTCTTT. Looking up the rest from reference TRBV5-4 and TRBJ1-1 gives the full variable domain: ETGVTQSPTHLIKTRGQQVTLRCSSQSGHNTVSWYQQALGQGPQFIFQYYREEENGRGNFPPRFSGLQFPNYSSELNVNALELDDSALYLCASSLRSNTEAFFGQGTRLTVV.

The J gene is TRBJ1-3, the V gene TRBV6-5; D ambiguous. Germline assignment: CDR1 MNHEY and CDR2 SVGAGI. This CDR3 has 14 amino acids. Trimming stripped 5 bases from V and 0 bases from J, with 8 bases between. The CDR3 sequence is CASSSPSSGNTIYF. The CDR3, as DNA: TGTGCCAGCAGTAGTCCTTCCTCTGGAAACACCATATATTTT.